The 14 T cell receptor beta chains given below trace back to one sample, sequenced in a study of T cells in Graves' hyperthyroidism and ophthalmopathy. RNA transcripts provided the source from which TCR beta CDR3 regions were amplified. Initially, a first-round RT-PCR of the TCR CDR3 employed the HTBI primer set. TCRdb ran MiXCR on the multiplex PCR reads and lists one entry per CDR3 protein. The table lists under 400,000 distinct CDR3 sequences, roughly 14% of them singletons. Sequencing was performed on blood. The receptor source for this set is an older woman with Graves' hyperthyroidism.

This chain connects TRBV18 to TRBJ2-6; D gene ambiguous. The V gene's germline CDR1 is KGHSH and CDR2 LQKENI. The CDR3 contains 17 residues. Trimming pared 1 base from V and 0 bases from J, leaving 10 bases between. The CDR3 here is CASSPRVSHSGANVLTF. The CDR3 DNA follows: TGTGCCAGCTCACCACGCGTCAGCCACTCTGGGGCCAACGTCCTGACTTTC. Together with reference TRBV18 and TRBJ2-6, the CDR3 gives the full variable domain: NAGVMQNPRHLVRRRGQEARLRCSPMKGHSHVYWYRQLPEEGLKFMVYLQKENIIDESGMPKERFSAEFPKEGPSILRIQQVVRGDSAAYFCASSPRVSHSGANVLTFGAGSRLTVL.

This clonotype was counted a few times. The chain has TRBV27 and TRBJ2-3; D gene uncertain. The CDR3 has 14 residues. V lost 5 bases and J lost 3, with 12 bases in between. Germline V CDR1 and CDR2: MNHEY, SMNVEV (reference sequence). The CDR3 nucleotides read TGTGCCAGCAGTCCCGCTCGGAGAACAGATACGCAGTATTTT. Its protein product is CASSPARRTDTQYF.

This clonotype was observed a handful of times. The rearrangement uses TRBV10-3 and TRBJ1-5, with D unresolved. Trimming took 4 bases from V and 7 from J, leaving 8 bases between them. The CDR3 contains 12 residues. Germline V gene lookup returns CDR1 ENHRY and CDR2 SYGVKD. CDR3 in DNA: TGTGCCATCAGTGCTCAAGGACAGCCCCAGCATTTT. Its translation is CAISAQGQPQHF.

This clonotype was picked up a small number of times. The chain recombines TRBV6-1 with TRBJ1-5; D not resolved. Trimming shortened V by 1 base and J by 7 bases, and 8 bases separated the two germline ends. This CDR3 spans 13 amino acids. Germline lookup yields CDR1 MNHNS and CDR2 SASEGT. CDR3 sequence (DNA): TGTGCCAGCAGTGAAGACGGGCTGCAGCCCCAGCATTTT. The encoded protein is CASSEDGLQPQHF.

There are many counts of this clonotype. The V and J genes are TRBV2 and TRBJ2-2; tentatively, D is TRBD2 (5 bases). With 6 bases removed from V and 7 bases from J, the gap between germline ends came to 15 bases. Germline assignment: CDR1 SNHLY and CDR2 FYNNEI. CDR3 length equals 14 residues. CDR3 residues: CASRTLGRIGELFF. The CDR3 DNA follows: TGTGCCAGCAGAACTCTAGGGAGAATCGGGGAGCTGTTTTTT.

This clonotype was observed a single time. This chain links TRBV11-2 with TRBJ2-5, with 10 bases aligning to TRBD1. CDR1 and CDR2 (germline): SGHAT, FQNNGV. The V segment lost 0 bases and the J segment 2 bases; nucleotides outside the gene matches: 0. CDR3 size: 15 residues. The CDR3: CASSLEGQGQETQYF. CDR3 sequence (DNA): TGTGCCAGCAGCTTAGAGGGACAGGGGCAAGAGACCCAGTACTTC.

With regard to this clonotype: This may stem from a read error, because a much larger clone lies one nucleotide away. This chain uses TRBV28 with TRBJ2-2; D is unclear. Germline V gene lookup returns CDR1 MDHEN and CDR2 SYDVKM. There are 14 residues in the CDR3. The DNA of the CDR3 is TGTGTCAGCATGGAAACTGTGAACACCGGGGAGCTGTTTTTT. It codes for CVSMETVNTGELFF.

This clonotype was seen repeatedly, ten times or more. The chain uses TRBV12-3 or TRBV12-4 and TRBJ1-2; tentative D call: TRBD1 (5 bases). CDR3 length equals 14 residues. The V gene lost 6 bases and the J gene lost 5 bases, with 16 bases spanning the gap. For the CDR3, the DNA is TGTGCCAGCAGCCCAGCGGGGGGGAGGTATGGCTACACCTTC. Amino acid sequence: CASSPAGGRYGYTF.

This clonotype turned up a few times. CDR3 nucleotides: TGTGCCACCAGCAGAGATGGGGCCGCGTACGAGCAGTACTTC. Its translation is CATSRDGAAYEQYF. The chain combines TRBV15 with TRBJ2-7; a weak D match, TRBD1 (5 bases). The length of the CDR3 is 14 residues. Germline lookup yields CDR1 LNHNV and CDR2 YYDKDF (reference sequence). V was clipped by 0 bases and J by 4 bases, with 10 bases between them.

The chain recombines TRBV27 with TRBJ2-1; 11 bases line up with TRBD2. Germline CDR1 and CDR2: MNHEY and SMNVEV (reference sequence). The V gene end was trimmed by 0 bases and the J gene end by 6 bases; junction bases not matched to a gene: 7. The length of the CDR3 is 17 residues. In DNA form, the CDR3 reads TGTGCCAGCAGTTTATCGGCTTTAGCGGGAGGGGTCAATGAGCAGTTCTTC. Its translation: CASSLSALAGGVNEQFF.

V is TRBV5-6 and J is TRBJ2-5; D is possibly TRBD1 (5 bases). The ends were cut back, 4 bases at V and 1 base at J, with 23 bases in the middle. Germline V lookup: CDR1 SGHDT, CDR2 YYEEEE. The CDR3 totals 18 residues. This CDR3 reads CASSLTSGSPPFQETQYF. CDR3 DNA: TGTGCCAGCAGCCTTACGTCAGGGTCGCCGCCTTTCCAAGAGACCCAGTACTTC.

As for this clonotype: Being one base from a much bigger clone, this may be a read error. V is TRBV12-3 or TRBV12-4 and J is TRBJ2-3, with D possibly being TRBD2 (6 bases). The CDR3 totals 16 residues. The DNA for the CDR3 is TGTGCCAGCAGGCGAGGACCGGGAGTTAGCACAGATACGCGGTATTTT. Amino acid sequence: CASRRGPGVSTDTRYF.

In this sample, this clonotype turned up a few times. The V gene is TRBV5-6, the J gene TRBJ2-5, with D unclear. V lost 4 bases and J 1 base, leaving 14 bases between the germline ends. The CDR3 runs 15 residues. The germline V gene encodes CDR1 SGHDT and CDR2 YYEEEE. This CDR3 is CASSNGVNSQETQYF. DNA for the CDR3: TGTGCCAGCAGCAATGGAGTAAACAGCCAAGAGACCCAGTACTTC.

In its sample, this clonotype was seen many times. The rearrangement uses TRBV12-5 and TRBJ1-5, with D hard to call. The CDR3 extends over 13 amino acids. With 7 bases removed from V and 8 bases from J, the gap between germline ends came to 15 bases. Germline CDR1 is LGHNT and CDR2 is FRNRAP. Written as DNA, the CDR3 is TGTGCTAGTGCAGTCGGACTATGGGAGCCCCAGCATTTT. Translating gives CASAVGLWEPQHF.